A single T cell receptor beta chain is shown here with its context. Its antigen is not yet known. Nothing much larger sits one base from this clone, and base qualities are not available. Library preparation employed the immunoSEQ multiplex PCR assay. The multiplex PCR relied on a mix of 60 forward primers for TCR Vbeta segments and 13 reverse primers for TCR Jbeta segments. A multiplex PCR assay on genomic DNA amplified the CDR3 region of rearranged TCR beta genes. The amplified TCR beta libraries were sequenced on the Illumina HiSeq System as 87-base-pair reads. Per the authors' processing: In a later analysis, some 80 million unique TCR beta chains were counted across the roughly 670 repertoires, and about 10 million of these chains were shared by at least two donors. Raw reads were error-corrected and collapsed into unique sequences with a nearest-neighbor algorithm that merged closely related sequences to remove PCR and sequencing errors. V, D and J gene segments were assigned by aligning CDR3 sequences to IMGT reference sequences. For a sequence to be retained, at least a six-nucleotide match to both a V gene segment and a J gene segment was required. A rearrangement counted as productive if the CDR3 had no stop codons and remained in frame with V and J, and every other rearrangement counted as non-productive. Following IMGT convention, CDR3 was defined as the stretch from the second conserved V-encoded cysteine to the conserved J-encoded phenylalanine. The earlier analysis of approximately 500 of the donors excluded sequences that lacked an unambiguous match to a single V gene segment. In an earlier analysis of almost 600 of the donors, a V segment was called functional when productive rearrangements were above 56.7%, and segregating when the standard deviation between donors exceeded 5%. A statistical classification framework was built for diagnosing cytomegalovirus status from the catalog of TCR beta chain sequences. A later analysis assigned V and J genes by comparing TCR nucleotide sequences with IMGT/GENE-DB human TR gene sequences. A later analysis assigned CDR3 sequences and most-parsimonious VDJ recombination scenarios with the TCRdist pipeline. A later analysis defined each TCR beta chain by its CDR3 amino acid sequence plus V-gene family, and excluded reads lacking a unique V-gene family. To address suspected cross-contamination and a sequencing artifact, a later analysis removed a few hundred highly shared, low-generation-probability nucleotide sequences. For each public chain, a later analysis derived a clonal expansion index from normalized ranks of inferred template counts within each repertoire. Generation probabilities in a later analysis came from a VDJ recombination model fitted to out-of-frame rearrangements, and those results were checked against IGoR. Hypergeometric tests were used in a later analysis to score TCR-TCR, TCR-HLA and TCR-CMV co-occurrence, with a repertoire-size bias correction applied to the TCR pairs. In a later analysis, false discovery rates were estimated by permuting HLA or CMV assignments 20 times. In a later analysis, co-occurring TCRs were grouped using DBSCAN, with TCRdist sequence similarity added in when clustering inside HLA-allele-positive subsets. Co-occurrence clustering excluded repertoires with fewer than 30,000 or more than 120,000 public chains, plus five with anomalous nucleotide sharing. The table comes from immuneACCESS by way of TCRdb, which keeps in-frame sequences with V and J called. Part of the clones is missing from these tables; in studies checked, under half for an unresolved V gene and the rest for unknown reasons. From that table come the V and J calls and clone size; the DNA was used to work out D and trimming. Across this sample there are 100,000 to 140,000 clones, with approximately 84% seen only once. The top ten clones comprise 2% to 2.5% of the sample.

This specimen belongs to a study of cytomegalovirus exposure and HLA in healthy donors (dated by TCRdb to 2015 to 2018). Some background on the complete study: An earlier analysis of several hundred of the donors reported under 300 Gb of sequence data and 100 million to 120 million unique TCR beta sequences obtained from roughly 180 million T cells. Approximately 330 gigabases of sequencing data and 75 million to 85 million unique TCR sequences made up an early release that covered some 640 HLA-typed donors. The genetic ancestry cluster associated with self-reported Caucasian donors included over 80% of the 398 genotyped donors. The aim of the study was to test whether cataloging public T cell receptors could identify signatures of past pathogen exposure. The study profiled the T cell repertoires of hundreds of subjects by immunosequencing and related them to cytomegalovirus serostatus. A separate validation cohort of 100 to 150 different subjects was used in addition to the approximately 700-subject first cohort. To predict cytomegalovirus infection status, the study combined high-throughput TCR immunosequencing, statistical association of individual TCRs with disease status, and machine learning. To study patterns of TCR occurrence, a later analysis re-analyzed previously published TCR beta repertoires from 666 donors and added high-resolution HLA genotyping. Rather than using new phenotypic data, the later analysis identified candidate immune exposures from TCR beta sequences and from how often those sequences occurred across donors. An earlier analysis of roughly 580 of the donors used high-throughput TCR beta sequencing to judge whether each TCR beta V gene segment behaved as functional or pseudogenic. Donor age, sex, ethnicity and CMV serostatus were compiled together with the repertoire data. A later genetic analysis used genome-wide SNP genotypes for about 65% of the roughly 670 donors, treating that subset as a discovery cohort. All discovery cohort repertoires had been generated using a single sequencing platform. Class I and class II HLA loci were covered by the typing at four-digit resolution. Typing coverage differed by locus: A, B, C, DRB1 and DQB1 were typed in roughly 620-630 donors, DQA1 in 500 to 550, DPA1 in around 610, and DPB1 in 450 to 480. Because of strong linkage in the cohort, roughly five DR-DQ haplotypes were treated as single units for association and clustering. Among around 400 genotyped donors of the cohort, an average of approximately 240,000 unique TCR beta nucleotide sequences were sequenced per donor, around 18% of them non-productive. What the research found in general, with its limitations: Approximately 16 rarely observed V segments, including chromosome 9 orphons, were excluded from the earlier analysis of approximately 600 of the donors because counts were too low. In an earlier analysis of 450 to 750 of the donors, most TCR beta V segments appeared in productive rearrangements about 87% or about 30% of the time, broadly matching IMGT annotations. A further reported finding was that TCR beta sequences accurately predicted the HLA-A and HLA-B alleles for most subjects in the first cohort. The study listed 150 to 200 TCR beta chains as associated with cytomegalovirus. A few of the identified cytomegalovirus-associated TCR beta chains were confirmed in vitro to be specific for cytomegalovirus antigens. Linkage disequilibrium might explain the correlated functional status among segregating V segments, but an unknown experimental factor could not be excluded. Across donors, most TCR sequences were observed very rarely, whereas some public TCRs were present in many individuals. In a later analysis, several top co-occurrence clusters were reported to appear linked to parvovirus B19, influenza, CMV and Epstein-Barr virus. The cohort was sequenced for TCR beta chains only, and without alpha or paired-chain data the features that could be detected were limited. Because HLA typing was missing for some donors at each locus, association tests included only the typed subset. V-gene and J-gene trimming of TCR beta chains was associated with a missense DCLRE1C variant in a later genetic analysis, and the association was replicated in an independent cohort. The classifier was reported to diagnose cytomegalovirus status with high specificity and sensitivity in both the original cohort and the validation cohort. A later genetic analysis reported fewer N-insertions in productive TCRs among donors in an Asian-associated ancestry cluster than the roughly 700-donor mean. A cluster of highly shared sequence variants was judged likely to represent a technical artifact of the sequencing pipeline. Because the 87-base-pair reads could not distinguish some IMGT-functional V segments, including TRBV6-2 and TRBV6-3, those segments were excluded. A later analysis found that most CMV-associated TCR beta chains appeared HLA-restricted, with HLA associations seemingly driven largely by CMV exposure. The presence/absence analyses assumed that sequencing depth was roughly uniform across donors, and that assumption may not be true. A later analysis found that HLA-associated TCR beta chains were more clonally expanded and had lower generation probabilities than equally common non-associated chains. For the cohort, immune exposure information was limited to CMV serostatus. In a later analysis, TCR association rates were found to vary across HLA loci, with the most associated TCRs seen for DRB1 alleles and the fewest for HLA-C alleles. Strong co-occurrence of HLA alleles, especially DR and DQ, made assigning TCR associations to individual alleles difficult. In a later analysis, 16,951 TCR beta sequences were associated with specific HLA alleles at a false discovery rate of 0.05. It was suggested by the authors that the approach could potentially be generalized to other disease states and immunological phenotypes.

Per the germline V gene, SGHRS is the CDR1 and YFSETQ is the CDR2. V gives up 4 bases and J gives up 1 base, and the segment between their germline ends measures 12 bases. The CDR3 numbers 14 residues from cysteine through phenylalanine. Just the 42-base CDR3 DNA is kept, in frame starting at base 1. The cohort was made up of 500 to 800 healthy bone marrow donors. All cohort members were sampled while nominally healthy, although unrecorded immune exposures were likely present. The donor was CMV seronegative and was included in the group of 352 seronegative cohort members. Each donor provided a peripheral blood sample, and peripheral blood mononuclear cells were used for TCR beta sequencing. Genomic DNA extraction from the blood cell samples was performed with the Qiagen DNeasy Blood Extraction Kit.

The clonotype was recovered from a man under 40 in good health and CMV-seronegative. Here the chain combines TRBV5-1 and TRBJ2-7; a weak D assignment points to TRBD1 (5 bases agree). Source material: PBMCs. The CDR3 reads CASSLATVSYEQYF. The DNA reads TGCGCCAGCAGCCTCGCGACAGTATCCTACGAGCAGTACTTC.